Each of the 15 T cell receptor beta chains below was sequenced from the same sample in a study of breast tumors, draining lymph nodes, adjacent tissues. Breast cancer patients provided tissue from their axillary draining lymph nodes. TCRdb re-derived calls from the multiplex PCR reads in MiXCR, one entry per CDR3 protein. The table records 190,000 or so distinct CDR3 sequences, approximately 31% of them present only once. Sequenced material: axillary lymph node tissue. These receptors were collected from a female donor with breast cancer. Some clones in this sample may be carry-over from other donors' samples.

The chain carries TRBV6-1 and TRBJ2-1, with 7 bases fitting TRBD1. Per germline, CDR1 MNHNS and CDR2 SASEGT. The V segment lost 5 bases and the J segment 7 bases; nucleotides outside the gene matches: 5. This CDR3 spans 13 amino acids. This CDR3 is CASSTGQQNEQFF. In DNA, the CDR3 is TGTGCCAGCAGTACGGGACAGCAGAATGAGCAGTTCTTC.

Details on this clonotype: Possible read error: a much larger clone is one base away. The chain recombines TRBV7-3 with TRBJ2-7, with 7 bases matching TRBD2. Looked up from germline, CDR1 is SGHTA and CDR2 is FQGTGA. The CDR3 extends over 16 amino acids. The CDR3 DNA reads as TGTGCCAGCAGCCCCCCTGGGGGGGGACTTGTCTACGCGCAGTACTTC. Translating it yields CASSPPGGGLVYAQYF.

This clonotype was counted ten times or more. V is TRBV5-1 and J is TRBJ2-1; possible D gene TRBD2, 6 bases. CDR1 and CDR2 from the germline V gene are SGHRS and YFSETQ. The CDR3 length is 13 residues. V was clipped by 4 bases and J by 7 bases, with 12 bases between them. In DNA form, the CDR3 reads TGCGCCAGCAGCCCGGGACTCGAGAATGAGCAGTTCTTC. This encodes CASSPGLENEQFF.

V usage is TRBV20-1 and J usage is TRBJ2-2, with TRBD2 identical over 8 bases. Germline loops: CDR1 DFQATT, CDR2 SNEGSKA (reference sequence). With 3 bases clipped from V and 2 bases from J, the junction kept 11 bases outside the gene matches. This CDR3 has 17 residues. This CDR3 is CSARGVGSGGNTGELFF. CDR3 DNA sequence: TGCAGTGCTAGGGGCGTAGGAAGCGGGGGCAACACCGGGGAGCTGTTTTTT.

This clonotype occurred many times. The rearrangement uses TRBV4-1 and TRBJ2-3; D possibly uses TRBD1 or TRBD2 (6 bases each). The germline gives CDR1 MGHRA, CDR2 YSYEKL. The CDR3 is made up of 15 amino acids. Trimming pared 6 bases from V and 5 bases from J, leaving 18 bases between. The CDR3 protein is CASRDLGGPVDTQYF. The CDR3 region has the DNA TGCGCCAGCAGGGACTTAGGGGGGCCTGTAGATACGCAGTATTTT.

A few counts support this clonotype. This may be a read error, as it is one base from a much larger clone. J is TRBJ1-4 and V is TRBV9; 9 bases map to TRBD1. CDR1 and CDR2 (germline): SGDLS, YYNGEE. This CDR3 spans 16 amino acids. The CDR3 DNA follows: TGTGCCAGCAGCTTCTCAGGCGGGACAGGGCTTGAAACACTGTTTTTT. Translation: CASSFSGGTGLETLFF.

This clonotype showed up many times. CDR3 bases: TGTGCCATCAGTGAGTCGGAAGGTCTAGGGGAGACCCAGTACTTC. Amino acid sequence: CAISESEGLGETQYF. The chain employs TRBV10-3 and TRBJ2-5, with D unresolved. The CDR3 has 15 amino acids. CDR1 is ENHRY and CDR2 is SYGVKD in the germline V gene. V was clipped by 0 bases and J by 5 bases, with 13 bases between them.

This clonotype appeared many times. This CDR3 is CASSLTEPTGELFF. CDR3 nucleotides: TGCGCCAGCAGCCTGACAGAACCCACCGGGGAGCTGTTTTTT. This chain uses TRBV5-1 with TRBJ2-2, with a weak D call TRBD1 (5 bases). The CDR3 is 14 amino acids. V was pared by 4 bases and J by 4 bases, with 11 bases between. CDR1 SGHRS and CDR2 YFSETQ come from the germline V gene. Together with reference TRBV5-1 and TRBJ2-2, the CDR3 gives the full variable domain: KAGVTQTPRYLIKTRGQQVTLSCSPISGHRSVSWYQQTPGQGLQFLFEYFSETQRNKGNFPGRFSGRQFSNSRSEMNVSTLELGDSALYLCASSLTEPTGELFFGEGSRLTVL.

This clonotype was seen ten or more times. The rearrangement links TRBV9 to TRBJ1-6; D might be TRBD1 (6 bases). Between the trimmed V and J ends, which lost 1 base and 9 bases, there was a span of 11 bases. Germline-derived CDR1 and CDR2 are SGDLS and YYNGEE. The CDR3 length is 14 residues. This CDR3 reads CASSVMGAGSPLHF. The CDR3 DNA reads TGTGCCAGCAGCGTAATGGGGGCCGGTTCACCCCTCCACTTT.

In its sample, this clonotype was seen many times. This chain connects TRBV7-2 to TRBJ2-7, with 7 bases identical to TRBD2. Germline V gene data show CDR1 as SGHTA and CDR2 as FQGNSA. The CDR3 is made up of 13 amino acids. The J segment lost 10 bases and the V segment lost 3 bases, leaving 9 bases of the junction unmatched. The CDR3 DNA reads TGTGCCAGCAGCTTGATGCCCAGCGGGACTCAGTACTTC. Its protein product is CASSLMPSGTQYF.

This clonotype was observed at least ten times. The chain recombines TRBV7-2 with TRBJ1-5; tentatively, D is TRBD1 (5 bases). V was clipped by 5 bases and J by 0 bases, with 26 bases between them. Per the germline V gene, CDR1 is SGHTA and CDR2 is FQGNSA. The CDR3 has 20 amino acids. The CDR3 loop reads CASSAGRPAGPSDSNQPQHF. The CDR3 DNA follows: TGTGCCAGCAGCGCCGGCCGACCCGCGGGGCCCTCCGATAGCAATCAGCCCCAGCATTTT. Based on the CDR3 plus reference TRBV7-2 and TRBJ1-5, the full variable domain is GAGVSQSPSNKVTEKGKDVELRCDPISGHTALYWYRQSLGQGLEFLIYFQGNSAPDKSGLPSDRFSAERTGGSVSTLTIQRTQQEDSAVYLCASSAGRPAGPSDSNQPQHFGDGTRLSIL.

As concerns this clonotype: This may be a read error: a much more frequent sequence differs by one nucleotide. The chain uses TRBV20-1 and TRBJ2-3; D is perhaps TRBD2 (6 bases). CDR3 length equals 12 residues. Germline values: CDR1 DFQATT, CDR2 SNEGSKA (reference sequence). The CDR3 nucleotides read TGCAGTGCTGGGACTTTCACAGATACGCCGTATTTT. Encoded protein: CSAGTFTDTPYF.

This chain links TRBV7-6 with TRBJ1-2; 7 bases agree with TRBD1. CDR1 and CDR2 (germline): SGHVS, FNYEAQ. CDR3 length equals 14 residues. The V gene end was trimmed by 5 bases and the J gene end by 4 bases; junction bases not matched to a gene: 7. This CDR3 reads CASSTRDRFYGYTF. CDR3 nucleotide sequence: TGTGCCAGCAGCACTCGGGACAGATTCTATGGCTACACCTTC. The full variable domain, rest sourced from reference TRBV7-6 and TRBJ1-2, is GAGVSQSPRYKVTKRGQDVALRCDPISGHVSLYWYRQALGQGPEFLTYFNYEAQQDKSGLPNDRFSAERPEGSISTLTIQRTEQRDSAMYRCASSTRDRFYGYTFGSGTRLTVV.

As DNA, the CDR3 is TGCGCCAGCAGTGCTACAACCTACGAGCATTTT. This encodes CASSATTYEHF. The V call is TRBV10-2, the J call TRBJ1-5; D gene uncertain. V lost 4 bases and J 14 bases, leaving 12 bases between the germline ends. Germline V gene data show CDR1 as WSHSY and CDR2 as SAAADI. The CDR3 has 11 amino acids.

The CDR3: CASNIAGQSSYNEQFF. CDR3 nucleotide sequence: TGTGCCAGCAACATAGCGGGTCAGAGCTCCTACAATGAGCAGTTCTTC. V is TRBV6-2 or TRBV6-3 and J is TRBJ2-1, with 7 bases fitting TRBD2. CDR3 length: 16 residues. V gave up 7 bases and J gave up 0 bases; unmatched junction bases: 9. CDR1 MNHEY and CDR2 SVGEGT come from the germline V gene.